The clone carrying this TCR beta chain turned up a few times. Antigen: not known. The data were taken from a study of T cell repertoires in cytomegalovirus infection. Study-wide background: CMV infection and matching HLA type were both indicated by public TCR beta signatures. Study-wide points: The cumulative frequency of public TCR beta families distinguished individuals who carried CMV together with the relevant HLA. The ex vivo response was dominated by HLA-C-restricted CMV-specific TCR beta clonotypes.

Via MiXCR, TCRdb re-called the reads, giving one row per CDR3 protein. In the table there are about 97,000 distinct CDR3 sequences, approximately 16% of which are singletons. Trimming removed 1 base at V and 5 bases at J, with 11 bases between. Germline V gene lookup returns CDR1 MNHEY and CDR2 SMNVEV (reference sequence). This CDR3 contains 14 residues. This receptor was taken from a human donor in good health (CMV status not recorded). Some clones in this sample may be carry-over from other donors' samples. V is TRBV27 and J is TRBJ2-5; no clear D gene. Sequencing input: PBMCs. In DNA, the CDR3 is TGTGCCAGCAGTTTATGGGGTCCCGAGGAGACCCAGTACTTC. It yields the protein CASSLWGPEETQYF.